The clone carrying this T cell receptor (beta chain) showed up just a few times. Its antigen remains unidentified. These data are taken from a study of T-cell memory formation after mild COVID-19. General observations from the study: Clones shrinking between day 15 and 85 showed a balanced CD4/CD8 split, and those that grew later tilted toward CD4+. Pre-infection memory carried some responding clones, suggesting that cross-reactive memory joined. Contracting CD4+ clones lay largely in CM and EM, with CD8+ ones residing in EMRA.

5'RACE with constant-segment primers built TCRalpha and TCRbeta cDNA libraries with UMIs. TCRdb used MiXCR to reprocess the 5' RACE reads, holding one entry per CDR3 protein. The sample has about 360,000 distinct CDR3 sequences; roughly 13% are singletons. The CDR3 runs to 13 residues. This receptor was taken from a man aged 18 to 30 who had mild COVID-19 (a few samples of this study predate the infection). Cell type and time point are not known. Sequencing was performed on PBMCs or a T cell subset sorted from them (not recorded which). V is TRBV21-1 and J is TRBJ1-4; TRBD1 is the table's D call, not checked against the DNA. TRBV21-1 is a pseudogene locus. CDR3 nucleotide sequence: TGTGCCAGCAGCCCCCGGACAGGCGAAAAACTGTTTTTT. Amino acid sequence: CASSPRTGEKLFF.